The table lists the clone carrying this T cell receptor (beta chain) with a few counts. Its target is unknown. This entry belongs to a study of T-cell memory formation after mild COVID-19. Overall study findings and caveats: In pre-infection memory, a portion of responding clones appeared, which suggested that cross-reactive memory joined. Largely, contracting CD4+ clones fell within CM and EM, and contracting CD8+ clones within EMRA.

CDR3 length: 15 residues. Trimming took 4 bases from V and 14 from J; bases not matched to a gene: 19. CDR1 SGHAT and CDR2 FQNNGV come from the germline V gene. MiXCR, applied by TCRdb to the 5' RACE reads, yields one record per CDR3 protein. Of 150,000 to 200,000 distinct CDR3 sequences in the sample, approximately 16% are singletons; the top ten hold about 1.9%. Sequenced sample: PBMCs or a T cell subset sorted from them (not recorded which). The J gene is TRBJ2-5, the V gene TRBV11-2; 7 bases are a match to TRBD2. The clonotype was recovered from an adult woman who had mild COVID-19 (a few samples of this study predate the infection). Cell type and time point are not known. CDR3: CASSSRTGTINSNYF. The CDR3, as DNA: TGTGCCAGCAGCTCGAGAACCGGGACTATTAACAGCAACTACTTC.